This T cell receptor (beta chain) stems from a study of T cells in localized non-small cell lung cancer (dated by TCRdb to about 2020). For the study in its entirety: The study examined T cell repertoires in a few hundred patients with early-stage NSCLC and compared tumors with uninvolved tumor-adjacent lungs. The cohort was made up of around 220 treatment-naive NSCLC patients whose localized lung tumors had been resected. The mean age of the NSCLC patients was just over 65 years, with approximately 130 men and approximately 100 women.

At diagnosis, peripheral blood, uninvolved tumor-adjacent lung and tumor were collected and stored as a combination of fresh-frozen and FFPE material. For TCR repertoire profiling, blood samples were analyzed in the form of peripheral blood mononuclear cells. The immunoSEQ Assay was used to sequence TCR beta CDR3 regions from DNA. Turning to the authors' computational methods: T cell density was computed as TCR beta template counts normalized to usable DNA estimated by amplifying housekeeping genes. Richness was estimated with the preseqR package, extrapolating to 400,000 templates for PBMC samples and 120,000 templates for tissue samples. Clonality was defined as one minus Pielou's evenness. Tissue-enriched TCRs were identified by differential abundance testing using productive amino-acid clonotypes, minimum total count 5 and alpha 0.1. The Jaccard Index and the Morisita Overlap Index were used to measure how much the repertoires overlapped between compartments. TCR beta CDR3s were clustered by GLIPH together with public tetramer-defined viral CDR3s, and at least three viral sequences plus V-gene enrichment were required for viral motifs. TCRdb's version of the immuneACCESS table is confined to in-frame rearrangements and falls short of the full clone set. An unresolved V gene accounts for under half of the shortfall where checked; the remainder is of unknown origin. The DNA gave D and trimming, while V, J and clone size come from that table. In this sample the table shows more than 11,000 clones, about nine tenths of which occur a single time. 2.5% to 3% of the sample goes to the ten largest clones.

CDR1 and CDR2 (SGHTA, FQGNSA) derive from the germline V gene. Trimming removed 1 base from V and 0 bases from J, leaving 8 bases between the germline ends. There are 15 amino acids in the CDR3, from cysteine to phenylalanine inclusive. The DNA shown is the 45-base CDR3, in frame from base 1. About this clone itself: Its target antigen remains unknown. Nothing much larger sits one base from this clone, and base qualities are not available.

Study-wide findings and limitations: Because the study design was exploratory, TCR variables were selected using unadjusted p-values without false-discovery rate correction. Higher T cell density in blood was associated with longer overall survival, whereas higher clonality in adjacent lung was associated with shorter survival. Uninvolved tumor-adjacent lung showed the highest T cell clonality, higher than tumor, which suggests more focused antigenic responses in the uninvolved tumor-adjacent lung. A median of approximately 50 of the top 100 tumor clones turned up in the paired uninvolved adjacent lung, and around 27 of those clones also ranked among the top 100 of that same adjacent lung. Because multi-region sequencing of the tumors was not done, intratumor heterogeneity could not be ruled out.

This clonotype was obtained from a man aged 40 to 69 with stage III lung adenocarcinoma. The chain was built from TRBV7-2 and TRBJ2-3; no D segment can be confidently identified. Sequencing was performed on peripheral blood mononuclear cells, taken before any cancer treatment. CDR3 region: CASSLGATSTDTQYF. The nucleotide sequence reads as follows: TGTGCCAGCAGCTTAGGAGCGACTAGCACAGATACGCAGTATTTT.